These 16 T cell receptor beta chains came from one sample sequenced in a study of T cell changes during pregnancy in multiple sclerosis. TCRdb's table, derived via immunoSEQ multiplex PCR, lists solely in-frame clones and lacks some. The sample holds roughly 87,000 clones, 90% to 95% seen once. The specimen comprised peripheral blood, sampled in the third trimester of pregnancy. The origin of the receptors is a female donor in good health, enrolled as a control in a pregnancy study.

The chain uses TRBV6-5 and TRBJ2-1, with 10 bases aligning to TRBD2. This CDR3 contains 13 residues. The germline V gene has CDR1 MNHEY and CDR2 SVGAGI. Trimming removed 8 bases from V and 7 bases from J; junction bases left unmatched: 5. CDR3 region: CASGASGRNEQFF. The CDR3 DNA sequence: TGTGCCAGCGGGGCTAGCGGGAGAAATGAGCAGTTCTTC.

The DNA for the CDR3 is TGTGCCAGCAGTCCCAGGGGGCGCGGCGACGAGCAGTACTTC. Encoded protein: CASSPRGRGDEQYF. This chain uses TRBV27 with TRBJ2-7, with 8 bases identical to TRBD1. Trimming took 5 bases from V and 5 from J; bases not matched to a gene: 8. The germline V gene encodes CDR1 MNHEY and CDR2 SMNVEV (reference sequence). The CDR3 runs 14 residues.

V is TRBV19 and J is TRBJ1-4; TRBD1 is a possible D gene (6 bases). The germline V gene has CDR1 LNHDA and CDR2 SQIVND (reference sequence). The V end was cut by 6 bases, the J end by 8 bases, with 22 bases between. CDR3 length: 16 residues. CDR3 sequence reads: CASSPDRTEVIEKLFF. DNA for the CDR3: TGTGCCAGTAGCCCAGACCGGACAGAAGTCATCGAAAAACTGTTTTTT.

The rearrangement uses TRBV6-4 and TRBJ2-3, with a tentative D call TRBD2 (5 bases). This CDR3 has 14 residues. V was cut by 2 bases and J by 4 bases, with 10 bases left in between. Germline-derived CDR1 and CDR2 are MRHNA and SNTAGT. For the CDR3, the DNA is TGTGCCAGCAGTGACGGGAGTGGTGCAGATACGCAGTATTTT. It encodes CASSDGSGADTQYF.

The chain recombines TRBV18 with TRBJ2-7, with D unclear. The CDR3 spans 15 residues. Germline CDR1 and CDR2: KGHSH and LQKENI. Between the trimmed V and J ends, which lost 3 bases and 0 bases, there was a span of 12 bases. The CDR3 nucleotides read TGTGCCAGCTCACCGGGTGGCGGTAGCTCCTACGAGCAGTACTTC. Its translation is CASSPGGGSSYEQYF. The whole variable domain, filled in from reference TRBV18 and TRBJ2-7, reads NAGVMQNPRHLVRRRGQEARLRCSPMKGHSHVYWYRQLPEEGLKFMVYLQKENIIDESGMPKERFSAEFPKEGPSILRIQQVVRGDSAAYFCASSPGGGSSYEQYFGPGTRLTVT.

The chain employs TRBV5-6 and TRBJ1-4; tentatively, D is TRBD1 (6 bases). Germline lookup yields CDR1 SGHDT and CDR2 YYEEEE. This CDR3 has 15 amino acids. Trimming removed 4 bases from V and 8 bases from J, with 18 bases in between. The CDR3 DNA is TGTGCCAGCAGCGTGGAACAGGGTAAAAAAGAAAAACTGTTTTTT. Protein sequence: CASSVEQGKKEKLFF.

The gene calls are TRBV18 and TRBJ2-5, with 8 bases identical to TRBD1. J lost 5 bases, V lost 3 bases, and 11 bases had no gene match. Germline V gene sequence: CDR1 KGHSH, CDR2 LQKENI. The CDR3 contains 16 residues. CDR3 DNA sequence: TGTGCCAGCTCACCTACCCCCCCTACAGGGGGGGAGACCCAGTACTTC. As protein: CASSPTPPTGGETQYF.

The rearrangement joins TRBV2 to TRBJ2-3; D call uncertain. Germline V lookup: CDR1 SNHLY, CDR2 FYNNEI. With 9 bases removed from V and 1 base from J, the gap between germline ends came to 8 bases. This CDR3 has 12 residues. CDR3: CARAQGTDTQYF. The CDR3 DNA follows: TGTGCCAGGGCCCAGGGCACAGATACGCAGTATTTT.

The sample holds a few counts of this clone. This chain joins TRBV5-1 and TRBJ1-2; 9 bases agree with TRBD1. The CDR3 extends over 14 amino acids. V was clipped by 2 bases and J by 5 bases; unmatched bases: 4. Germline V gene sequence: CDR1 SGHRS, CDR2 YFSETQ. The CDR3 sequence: CASSFGTGRYGYTF. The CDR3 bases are TGCGCCAGCAGCTTCGGGACAGGGAGGTATGGCTACACCTTC.

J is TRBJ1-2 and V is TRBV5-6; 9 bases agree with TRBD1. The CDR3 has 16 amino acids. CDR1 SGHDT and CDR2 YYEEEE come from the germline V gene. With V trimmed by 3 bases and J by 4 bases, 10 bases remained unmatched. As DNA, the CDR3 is TGTGCCAGCAGCTCCGGGACAGGGTGGGAGAGCTATGGCTACACCTTC. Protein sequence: CASSSGTGWESYGYTF.

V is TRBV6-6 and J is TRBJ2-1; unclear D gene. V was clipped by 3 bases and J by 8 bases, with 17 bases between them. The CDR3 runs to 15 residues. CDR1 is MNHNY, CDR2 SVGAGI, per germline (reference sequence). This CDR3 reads CASSYRIRKGDEQFF. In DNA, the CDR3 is TGTGCCAGCAGTTATCGAATCCGCAAAGGAGATGAGCAGTTCTTC.

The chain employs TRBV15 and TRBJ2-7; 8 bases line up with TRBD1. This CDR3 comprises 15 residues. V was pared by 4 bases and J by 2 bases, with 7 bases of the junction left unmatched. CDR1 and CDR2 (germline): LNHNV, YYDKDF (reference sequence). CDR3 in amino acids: CATSTNQGQAYEQYF. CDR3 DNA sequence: TGTGCCACCAGCACGAACCAGGGACAGGCCTACGAGCAGTACTTC.

Written as DNA, the CDR3 is TGTGCCAGCAGTAGGGACAGGGGGTGGGACACTGAAGCTTTCTTT. This gives the protein CASSRDRGWDTEAFF. The chain recombines TRBV2 with TRBJ1-1, with 11 bases matching TRBD1. Germline V gives CDR1 SNHLY, CDR2 FYNNEI. The CDR3 is 15 amino acids. V trimming: 5 bases; J trimming: 3 bases; junction bases outside the gene matches: 5.

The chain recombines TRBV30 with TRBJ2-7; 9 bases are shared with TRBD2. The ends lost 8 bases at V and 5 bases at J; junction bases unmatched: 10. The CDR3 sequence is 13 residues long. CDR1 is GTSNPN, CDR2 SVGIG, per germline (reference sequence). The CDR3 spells CAGSGGVLDEQYF. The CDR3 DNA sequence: TGTGCCGGTAGCGGGGGTGTCTTAGACGAGCAGTACTTC.

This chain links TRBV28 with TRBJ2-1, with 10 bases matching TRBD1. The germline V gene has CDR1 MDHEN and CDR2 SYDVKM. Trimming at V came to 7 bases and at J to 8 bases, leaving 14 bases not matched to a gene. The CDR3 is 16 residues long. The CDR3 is CASNGSPGQGKDEQFF. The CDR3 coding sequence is TGTGCCAGCAACGGATCACCGGGACAGGGGAAAGATGAGCAGTTCTTC.

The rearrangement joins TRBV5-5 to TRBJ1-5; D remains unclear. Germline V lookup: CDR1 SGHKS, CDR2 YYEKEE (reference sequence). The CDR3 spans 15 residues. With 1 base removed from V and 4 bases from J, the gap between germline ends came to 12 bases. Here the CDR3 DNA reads TGTGCCAGCAGCTTGAGCGATATAGATAATCAGCCCCAGCATTTT. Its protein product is CASSLSDIDNQPQHF. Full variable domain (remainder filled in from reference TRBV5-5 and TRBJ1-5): DAGVTQSPTHLIKTRGQQVTLRCSPISGHKSVSWYQQVLGQGPQFIFQYYEKEERGRGNFPDRFSARQFPNYSSELNVNALLLGDSALYLCASSLSDIDNQPQHFGDGTRLSIL.